The TCR beta chain described here comes from a study of T cell responses to AZD1222 COVID-19 vaccine. Study results and caveats: Females outnumbered males among donors, who were mostly white British; clonal diversity was possibly underestimated. Spike as a whole was targeted by vaccine-associated CD4 TCRs, dominant at 160-218 and 743-854. Spike-specific TCR breadth and depth both grew after two AZD1222 doses.

Libraries were prepared by immunoSEQ multiplex PCR; TCRdb keeps only in-frame clonotypes and omits some of them. The sample lists about 110,000 clones, 88% seen once, with about 13% in the top ten. Germline assignment: CDR1 MDHEN and CDR2 SYDVKM. Trimming removed 3 bases from V and 1 base from J; junction bases left unmatched: 8. This CDR3 is built from 17 residues. About this clone: Its antigen is unknown.

The receptor was isolated from an adult in good health. The chain couples TRBV28 to TRBJ1-1; 10 bases match TRBD1. This material consisted of peripheral blood, taken on day 0 of MenACWY control vaccination. In nucleotides, the CDR3 is TGTGCCAGCAGTTTTCCCGGGACAGGGGCTCCGAACACTGAAGCTTTCTTT. It yields the protein CASSFPGTGAPNTEAFF.